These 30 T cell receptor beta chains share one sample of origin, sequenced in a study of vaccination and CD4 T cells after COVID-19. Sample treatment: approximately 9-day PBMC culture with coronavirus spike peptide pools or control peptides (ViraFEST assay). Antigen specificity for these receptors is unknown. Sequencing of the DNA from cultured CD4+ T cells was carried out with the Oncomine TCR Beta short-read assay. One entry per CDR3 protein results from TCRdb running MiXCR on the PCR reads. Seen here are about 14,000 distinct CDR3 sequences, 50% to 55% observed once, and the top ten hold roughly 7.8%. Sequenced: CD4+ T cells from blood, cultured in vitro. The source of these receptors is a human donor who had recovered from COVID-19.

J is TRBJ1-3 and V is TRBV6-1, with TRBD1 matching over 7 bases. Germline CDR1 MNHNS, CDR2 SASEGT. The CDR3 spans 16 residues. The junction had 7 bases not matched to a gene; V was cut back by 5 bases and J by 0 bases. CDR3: CASSPRQGLSGNTIYF. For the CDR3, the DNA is TGTGCCAGCAGTCCCCGACAGGGCCTCTCTGGAAACACCATATATTTT.

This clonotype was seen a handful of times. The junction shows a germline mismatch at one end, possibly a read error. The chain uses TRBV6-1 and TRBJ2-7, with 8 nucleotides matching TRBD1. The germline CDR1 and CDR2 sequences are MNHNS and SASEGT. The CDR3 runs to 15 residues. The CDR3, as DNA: TGTGCCAGCAGACCGGGGGACAGGAGAAACTACGAGCAGTACTTT. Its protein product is CASRPGDRRNYEQYF.

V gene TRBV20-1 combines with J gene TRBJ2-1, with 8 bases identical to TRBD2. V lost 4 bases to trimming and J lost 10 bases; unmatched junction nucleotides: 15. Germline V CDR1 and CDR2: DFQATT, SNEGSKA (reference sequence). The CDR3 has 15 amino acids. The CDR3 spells CSATPVGTRKGEQFF. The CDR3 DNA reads TGCAGTGCTACCCCCGTCGGGACTAGGAAGGGAGAGCAGTTCTTC.

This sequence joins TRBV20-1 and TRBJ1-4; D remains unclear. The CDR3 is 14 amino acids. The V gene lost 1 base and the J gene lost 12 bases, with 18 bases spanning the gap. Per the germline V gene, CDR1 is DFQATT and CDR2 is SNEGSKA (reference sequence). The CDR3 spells CSARVAGTEEELFF. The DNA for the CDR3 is TGCAGTGCTAGAGTAGCCGGAACGGAGGAAGAACTGTTTTTT.

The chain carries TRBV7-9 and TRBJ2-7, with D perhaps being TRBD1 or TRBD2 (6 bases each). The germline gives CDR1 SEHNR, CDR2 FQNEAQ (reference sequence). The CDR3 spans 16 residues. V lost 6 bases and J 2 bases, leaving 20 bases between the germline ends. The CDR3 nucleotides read TGTGCCAGCAGACCAAATCGAGGGGGGTCAGCCTACGAGCAGTACTTC. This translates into CASRPNRGGSAYEQYF.

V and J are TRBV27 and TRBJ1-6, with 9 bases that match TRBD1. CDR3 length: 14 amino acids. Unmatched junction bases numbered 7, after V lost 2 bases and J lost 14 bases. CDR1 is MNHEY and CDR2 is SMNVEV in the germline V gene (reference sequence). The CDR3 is CASSLGTGRGTLHF. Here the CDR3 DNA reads TGTGCCAGCAGTTTAGGGACAGGGCGGGGCACCCTCCACTTT.

CDR3 amino acids: CASSPGQGFTDTQYF. DNA for the CDR3: TGTGCCAGCAGTCCGGGACAGGGTTTCACAGATACGCAGTATTTT. This rearrangement joins TRBV12-3 or TRBV12-4 to TRBJ2-3, with 9 bases identical to TRBD1. The V gene end was trimmed by 5 bases and the J gene end by 2 bases; junction bases not matched to a gene: 5. This CDR3 has 15 amino acids.

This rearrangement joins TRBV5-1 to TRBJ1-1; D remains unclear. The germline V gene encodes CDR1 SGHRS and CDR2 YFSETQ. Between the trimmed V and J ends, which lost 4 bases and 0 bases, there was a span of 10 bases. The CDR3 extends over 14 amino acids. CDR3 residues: CASSPEQMNTEAFF. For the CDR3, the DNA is TGCGCCAGCAGCCCAGAACAGATGAACACTGAAGCTTTCTTT. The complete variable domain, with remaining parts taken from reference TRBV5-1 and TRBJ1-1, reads KAGVTQTPRYLIKTRGQQVTLSCSPISGHRSVSWYQQTPGQGLQFLFEYFSETQRNKGNFPGRFSGRQFSNSRSEMNVSTLELGDSALYLCASSPEQMNTEAFFGQGTRLTVV.

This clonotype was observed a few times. The chain's CDR3 is CASSSLAGVYNEQFF. CDR3 sequence (DNA): TGTGCCAGCAGCTCACTAGCAGGGGTATACAATGAGCAGTTCTTC. V usage is TRBV7-3 and J usage is TRBJ2-1; the D call may be TRBD1 or TRBD2 (6 bases each). Trimming removed 4 bases from V and 4 bases from J, with 14 bases in between. CDR1 and CDR2 (germline): SGHTA, FQGTGA. The CDR3 runs 15 residues.

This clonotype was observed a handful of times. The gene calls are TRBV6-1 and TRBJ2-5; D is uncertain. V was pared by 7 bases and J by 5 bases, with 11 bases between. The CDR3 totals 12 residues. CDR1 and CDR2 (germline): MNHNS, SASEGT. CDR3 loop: CASKTSRETQYF. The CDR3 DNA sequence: TGTGCCAGCAAAACATCCAGGGAGACCCAGTACTTC.

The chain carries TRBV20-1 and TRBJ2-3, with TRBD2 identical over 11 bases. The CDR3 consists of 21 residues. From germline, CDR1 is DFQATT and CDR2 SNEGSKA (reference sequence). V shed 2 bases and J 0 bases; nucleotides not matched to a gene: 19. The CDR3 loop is CSARYQLGTSGTTLSTDTQYF. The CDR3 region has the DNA TGCAGTGCTAGATACCAATTAGGGACTAGCGGAACGACTTTAAGCACAGATACGCAGTATTTT.

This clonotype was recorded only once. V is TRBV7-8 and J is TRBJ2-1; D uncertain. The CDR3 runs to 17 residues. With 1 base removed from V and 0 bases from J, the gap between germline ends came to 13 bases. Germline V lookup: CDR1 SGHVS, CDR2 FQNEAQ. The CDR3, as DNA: TGTGCCAGCAGCTTAGACTGGGGAAGGAGCTCCTACAATGAGCAGTTCTTC. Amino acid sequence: CASSLDWGRSSYNEQFF.

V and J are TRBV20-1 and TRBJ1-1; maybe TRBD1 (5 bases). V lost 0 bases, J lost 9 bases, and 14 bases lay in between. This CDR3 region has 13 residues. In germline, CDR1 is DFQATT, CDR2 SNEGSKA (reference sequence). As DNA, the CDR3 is TGCAGTGCTAGAGATACGGGGGGTGATAAAGCTTTCTTT. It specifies CSARDTGGDKAFF.

The CDR3 sequence: CASSGEGIRAFF. DNA of the CDR3: TGTGCCAGCAGTGGAGAGGGGATTCGAGCTTTCTTT. This sequence joins TRBV6-1 and TRBJ1-1; tentatively, D is TRBD1 (5 bases). CDR3 length: 12 amino acids. V lost 4 bases to trimming and J lost 10 bases, with 13 bases between them. The germline CDR1 and CDR2 sequences are MNHNS and SASEGT.

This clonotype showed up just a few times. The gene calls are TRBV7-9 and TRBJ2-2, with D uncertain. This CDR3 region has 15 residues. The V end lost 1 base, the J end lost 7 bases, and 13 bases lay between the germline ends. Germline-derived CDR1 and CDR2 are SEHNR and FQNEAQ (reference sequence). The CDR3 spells CASSLGSPELGELFF. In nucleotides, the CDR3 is TGTGCCAGCAGCTTAGGATCTCCGGAACTCGGGGAGCTGTTTTTT.

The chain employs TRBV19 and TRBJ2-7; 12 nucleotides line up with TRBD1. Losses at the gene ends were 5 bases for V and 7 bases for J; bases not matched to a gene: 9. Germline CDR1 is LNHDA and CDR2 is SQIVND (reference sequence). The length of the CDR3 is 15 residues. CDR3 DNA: TGTGCCAGTAGTTCACCTGGGACAGGGGGCGAGGAGCAGTACTTC. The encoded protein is CASSSPGTGGEEQYF.

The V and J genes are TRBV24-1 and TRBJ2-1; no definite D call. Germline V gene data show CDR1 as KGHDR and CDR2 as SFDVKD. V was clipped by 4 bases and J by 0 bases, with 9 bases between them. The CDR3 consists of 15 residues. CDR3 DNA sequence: TGTGCCACCAGTGAGGCAGCCAGCTCCTACAATGAGCAGTTCTTC. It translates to CATSEAASSYNEQFF.

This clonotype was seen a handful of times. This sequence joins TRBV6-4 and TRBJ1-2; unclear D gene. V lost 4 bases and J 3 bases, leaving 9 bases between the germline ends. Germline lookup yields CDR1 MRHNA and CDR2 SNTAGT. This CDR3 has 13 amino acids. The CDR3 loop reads CASSATGDYGYTF. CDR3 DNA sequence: TGTGCCAGCAGTGCCACGGGCGACTATGGCTACACCTTC.

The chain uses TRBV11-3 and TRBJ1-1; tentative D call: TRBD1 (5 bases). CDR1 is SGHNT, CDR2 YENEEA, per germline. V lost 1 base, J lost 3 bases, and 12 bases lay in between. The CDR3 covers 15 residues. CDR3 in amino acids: CASSLVSQGDTEAFF. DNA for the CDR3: TGTGCCAGCAGCTTAGTCTCTCAGGGAGACACTGAAGCTTTCTTT.

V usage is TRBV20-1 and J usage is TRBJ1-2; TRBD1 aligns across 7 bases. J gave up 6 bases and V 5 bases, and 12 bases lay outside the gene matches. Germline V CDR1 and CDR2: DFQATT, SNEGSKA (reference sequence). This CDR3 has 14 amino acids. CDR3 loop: CSASPGQPLNGYTF. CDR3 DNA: TGCAGTGCTTCCCCGGGACAGCCGTTAAATGGCTACACCTTC.

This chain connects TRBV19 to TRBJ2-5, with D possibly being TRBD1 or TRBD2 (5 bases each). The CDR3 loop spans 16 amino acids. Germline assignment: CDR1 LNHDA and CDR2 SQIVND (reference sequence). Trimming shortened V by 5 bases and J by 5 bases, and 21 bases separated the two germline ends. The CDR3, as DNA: TGTGCCAGTAGTCCTCTTACGGGGCTAATGAGGGAGACCCAGTACTTC. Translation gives CASSPLTGLMRETQYF. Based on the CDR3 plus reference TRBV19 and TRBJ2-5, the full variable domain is DGGITQSPKYLFRKEGQNVTLSCEQNLNHDAMYWYRQDPGQGLRLIYYSQIVNDFQKGDIAEGYSVSREKKESFPLTVTSAQKNPTAFYLCASSPLTGLMRETQYFGPGTRLLVL.

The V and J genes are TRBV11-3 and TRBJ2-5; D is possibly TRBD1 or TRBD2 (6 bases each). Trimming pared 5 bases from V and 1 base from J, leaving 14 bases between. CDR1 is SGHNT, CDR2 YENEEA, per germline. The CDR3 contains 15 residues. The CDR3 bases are TGTGCCAGCAGCCCAGGAGGGACACTCCAAGAGACCCAGTACTTC. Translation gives CASSPGGTLQETQYF.

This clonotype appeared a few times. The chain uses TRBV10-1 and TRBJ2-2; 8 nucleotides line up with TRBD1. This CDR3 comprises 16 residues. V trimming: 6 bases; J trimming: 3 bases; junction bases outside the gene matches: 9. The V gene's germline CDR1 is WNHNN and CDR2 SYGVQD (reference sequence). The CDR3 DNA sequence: TGCGCCAGCAGCCAGATCTTGACAGGGGACACCGGGGAGCTGTTTTTT. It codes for CASSQILTGDTGELFF.

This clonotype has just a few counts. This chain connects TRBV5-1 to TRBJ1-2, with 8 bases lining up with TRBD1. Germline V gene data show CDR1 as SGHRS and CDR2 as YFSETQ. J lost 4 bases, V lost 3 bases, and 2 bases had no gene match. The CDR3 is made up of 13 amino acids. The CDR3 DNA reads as TGCGCCAGCAGCTCTACAGGGGGCTATGGCTACACCTTC. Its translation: CASSSTGGYGYTF. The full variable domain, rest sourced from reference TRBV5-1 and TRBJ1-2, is KAGVTQTPRYLIKTRGQQVTLSCSPISGHRSVSWYQQTPGQGLQFLFEYFSETQRNKGNFPGRFSGRQFSNSRSEMNVSTLELGDSALYLCASSSTGGYGYTFGSGTRLTVV.

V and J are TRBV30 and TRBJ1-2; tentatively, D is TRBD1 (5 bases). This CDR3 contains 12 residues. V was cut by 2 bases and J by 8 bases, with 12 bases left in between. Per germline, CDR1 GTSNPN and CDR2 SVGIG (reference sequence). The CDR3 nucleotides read TGTGCCTGGAGTCCGCTTGGGGACGGCTACACCTTC. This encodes CAWSPLGDGYTF.

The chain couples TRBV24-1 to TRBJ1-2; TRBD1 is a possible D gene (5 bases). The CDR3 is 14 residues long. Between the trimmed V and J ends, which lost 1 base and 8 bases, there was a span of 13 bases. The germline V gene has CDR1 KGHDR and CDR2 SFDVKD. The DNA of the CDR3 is TGTGCCACCAGTGATTTAGGAGGGGCTGGGGGCTACACCTTC. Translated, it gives CATSDLGGAGGYTF.

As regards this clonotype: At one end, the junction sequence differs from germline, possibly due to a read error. As DNA, the CDR3 is TGTGCCAGCAGTGGGGGGACAAAGAATGGCCACACCTTC. Protein: CASSGGTKNGHTF. The V call is TRBV2, the J call TRBJ1-2, with a tentative D call TRBD1 (6 bases). This CDR3 spans 13 amino acids. Germline V gene sequence: CDR1 SNHLY, CDR2 FYNNEI.

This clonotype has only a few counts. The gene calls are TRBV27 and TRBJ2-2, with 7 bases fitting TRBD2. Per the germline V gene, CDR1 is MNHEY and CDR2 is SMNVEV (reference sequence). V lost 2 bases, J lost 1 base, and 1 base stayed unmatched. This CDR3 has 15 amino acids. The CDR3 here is CASSLLAENTGELFF. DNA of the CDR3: TGTGCCAGCAGTTTACTAGCGGAGAACACCGGGGAGCTGTTTTTT.

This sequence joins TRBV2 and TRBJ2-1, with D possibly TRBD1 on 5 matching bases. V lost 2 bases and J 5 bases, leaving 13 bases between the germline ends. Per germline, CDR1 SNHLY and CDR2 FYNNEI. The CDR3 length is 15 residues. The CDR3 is CASSERQGPNNEQFF. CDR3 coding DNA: TGTGCCAGCAGTGAAAGGCAGGGCCCTAACAATGAGCAGTTCTTC.

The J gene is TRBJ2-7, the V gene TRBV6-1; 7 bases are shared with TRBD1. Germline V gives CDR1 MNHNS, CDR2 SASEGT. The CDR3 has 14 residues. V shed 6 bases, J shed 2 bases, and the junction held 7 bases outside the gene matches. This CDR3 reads CASSRQGVTYEQYF. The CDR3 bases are TGTGCCAGCAGCCGACAGGGTGTAACCTACGAGCAGTACTTC.